One and the same sample provided the 15 T cell receptor beta chains below, sequenced in a study of cytomegalovirus exposure and HLA in healthy donors (dated by TCRdb to 2015 to 2018). Libraries were made using the immunoSEQ multiplex PCR assay. The multiplex PCR relied on a mix of 60 forward primers for TCR Vbeta segments and 13 reverse primers for TCR Jbeta segments. Not all clones reach the TCRdb copy of this immuneACCESS table, which keeps in-frame sequences only. Checked studies attribute under half of the gap to unresolved V genes and leave the rest unexplained. This sample gives around 110,000 clones in total; 75% of them show up just once. 2.5% to 3.5% of the sample goes to the ten largest clones. Input material: PBMCs. The source of these receptors is a male donor in good health and CMV-seropositive.

The gene calls are TRBV5-1 and TRBJ1-2; possibly TRBD1 for D (5 bases). The CDR3 loop spans 13 amino acids. V shed 4 bases and J shed 1 base, with 8 bases lying between them. Germline V gene sequence: CDR1 SGHRS, CDR2 YFSETQ. The CDR3 loop is CASSIDSNYGYTF. The CDR3 DNA reads TGCGCCAGCAGCATTGACAGTAACTATGGCTACACCTTC. Full variable domain (missing parts from reference TRBV5-1 and TRBJ1-2): KAGVTQTPRYLIKTRGQQVTLSCSPISGHRSVSWYQQTPGQGLQFLFEYFSETQRNKGNFPGRFSGRQFSNSRSEMNVSTLELGDSALYLCASSIDSNYGYTFGSGTRLTVV.

This clone has more than one count but fewer than ten. The chain joins TRBV5-1 to TRBJ2-7; D is unresolved. This CDR3 region has 14 residues. The V end was cut by 1 base, the J end by 2 bases, with 10 bases between. Germline-derived CDR1 and CDR2 are SGHRS and YFSETQ. CDR3 coding DNA: TGCGCCAGCAGCTTGTTCGGCGGAACCTACGAGCAGTACTTC. Protein: CASSLFGGTYEQYF.

The chain couples TRBV5-6 to TRBJ2-3; D might be TRBD2 (5 bases). This CDR3 comprises 13 residues. Trimming pared 4 bases from V and 6 bases from J, leaving 12 bases between. Germline V gives CDR1 SGHDT, CDR2 YYEEEE. CDR3 sequence reads: CASSLGAVDTQYF. For the CDR3, the DNA is TGTGCCAGCAGCCTAGGAGCGGTGGATACGCAGTATTTT.

The rearrangement uses TRBV4-3 and TRBJ2-6; D unresolved. CDR3 length equals 17 residues. Per the germline V gene, CDR1 is LGHNA and CDR2 is YSLEER. The V and J ends lost 0 bases and 0 bases respectively, with 9 bases between them. The CDR3 DNA sequence: TGCGCCAGCAGCCAAGATCAAGCCCGCTCTGGGGCCAACGTCCTGACTTTC. It encodes CASSQDQARSGANVLTF.

The CDR3 spells CASRPHILGQGSYEQYF. The CDR3 nucleotides read TGTGCCAGCCGACCCCACATCCTGGGACAGGGATCCTACGAGCAGTACTTC. This chain joins TRBV27 and TRBJ2-7; TRBD1 matches 9 bases. Germline values: CDR1 MNHEY, CDR2 SMNVEV (reference sequence). Losses at the gene ends were 8 bases for V and 1 base for J; bases not matched to a gene: 15. The CDR3 extends over 17 amino acids.

The rearrangement joins TRBV29-1 to TRBJ2-7, with a tentative D call TRBD2 (6 bases). V was shortened by 5 bases and J by 4 bases, with 18 bases between the two germline ends. Germline-derived CDR1 and CDR2 are SQVTM and ANQGSEA. This CDR3 comprises 14 residues. CDR3: CSVLTGEKIYEQYF. DNA of the CDR3: TGCAGCGTTCTTACGGGAGAGAAAATATACGAGCAGTACTTC.

The chain combines TRBV19 with TRBJ1-2; TRBD1 aligns across 9 bases. From germline, CDR1 is LNHDA and CDR2 SQIVND (reference sequence). There are 11 residues in the CDR3. V lost 9 bases and J lost 8; bases outside the gene matches: 4. The CDR3 DNA follows: TGTGCCAGCTCACAGGGGGCCGGCTACACCTTC. It is translated as CASSQGAGYTF.

A word on this clone: At one end the junction does not follow the germline gene, possibly because of a read error. The rearrangement uses TRBV7-9 and TRBJ2-3, with TRBD2 matching 10 bases. This CDR3 contains 14 residues. CDR1 is SEHNR and CDR2 is FQNEAQ in the germline V gene (reference sequence). DNA of the CDR3: TGTGCCAGCAGCATAGCGGGAGGAATAGATACGCAGTATTTT. Encoded protein: CASSIAGGIDTQYF.

The V gene is TRBV7-8, the J gene TRBJ1-6; D is undetermined. Per the germline V gene, CDR1 is SGHVS and CDR2 is FQNEAQ. Trimming cost V 5 bases and J 10 bases, with 15 bases left between them. The CDR3 consists of 14 residues. CDR3 DNA: TGTGCCAGCAGCCCTGACTCAGCCCAGTCACCCCTCCACTTT. Amino acid sequence: CASSPDSAQSPLHF.

The chain uses TRBV27 and TRBJ2-7; no reliable D call. The length of the CDR3 is 13 residues. V lost 0 bases and J lost 7, with 10 bases in between. Germline CDR1 reads MNHEY; CDR2 reads SMNVEV (reference sequence). The CDR3 DNA sequence: TGTGCCAGCAGTTTATCCCCGACTCTAGAGCAGTACTTC. It specifies CASSLSPTLEQYF.

There are a few counts of this clone. The chain carries TRBV28 and TRBJ2-2, with TRBD1 as a possible D gene (6 bases). CDR3 size: 14 residues. Germline V gene sequence: CDR1 MDHEN, CDR2 SYDVKM. The V and J ends lost 6 bases and 2 bases respectively, with 10 bases between them. CDR3 nucleotide sequence: TGTGCCAGCAGAAAACAGGGAAACACCGGGGAGCTGTTTTTT. It specifies CASRKQGNTGELFF.

V is TRBV9 and J is TRBJ2-7, with D tentatively TRBD1 (5 bases). The CDR3 is 14 residues long. Germline V CDR1 and CDR2: SGDLS, YYNGEE. Between the trimmed V and J ends, which lost 0 bases and 6 bases, there was a span of 13 bases. DNA of the CDR3: TGTGCCAGCAGCGTAGGGGGCGTGTCGGTCGAGCAGTACTTC. Encoded protein: CASSVGGVSVEQYF.

The V and J genes are TRBV7-3 and TRBJ1-2; no clear D gene. V gave up 0 bases and J gave up 8 bases, with 10 bases separating them. Germline V gene data show CDR1 as SGHTA and CDR2 as FQGTGA. This CDR3 spans 13 amino acids. The DNA of the CDR3 is TGTGCCAGCAGCTTAACGTCCGGGTACGGCTACACCTTC. As protein: CASSLTSGYGYTF.

V is TRBV29-1 and J is TRBJ1-5, with a tentative D call TRBD1 (6 bases). Germline CDR1 is SQVTM and CDR2 is ANQGSEA. The CDR3 sequence is 15 residues long. V was pared by 3 bases and J by 6 bases, with 18 bases between. As DNA, the CDR3 is TGCAGCGTTGAGTCCCCAGGGGAAGGCGGTCAGCCCCAGCATTTT. This encodes CSVESPGEGGQPQHF.

V is TRBV6-5 and J is TRBJ2-3; 10 nucleotides line up with TRBD1. The junction had 4 bases not matched to a gene; V was cut back by 4 bases and J by 3 bases. Per the germline V gene, CDR1 is MNHEY and CDR2 is SVGAGI. The CDR3 length is 15 residues. In nucleotides, the CDR3 is TGTGCCAGCAGTTTGACAGGGGGCGATACAGATACGCAGTATTTT. The encoded protein is CASSLTGGDTDTQYF.